A selection of T cell receptor beta chains follows, all from one sample in a study of shared clonotypes between healthy human individuals. Data came from immunoSEQ multiplex PCR; TCRdb stores just in-frame clones and leaves some out. The table shows around 690,000 clones, with roughly 91% occurring only once. The source material was memory CD8+ T cells from PBMCs. The receptors here all came from a man younger than 35 in good health. Some clones in this sample may be carry-over from other donors' samples. The CDR3 runs from the conserved cysteine through the conserved F or W. The order of the fields is J gene, D gene, V gene, clone size, CDR3 protein, CDR3 DNA. A D gene is named only where the DNA matches it firmly. Rows may omit the clone size; those that give it use once, few, many or a size class.

TRBJ2-7 | TRBD2 | TRBV27 | . | CATSLAGEWYEQYF | TGTGCCACCTCACTAGCGGGAGAATGGTACGAGCAGTACTTC
TRBJ1-4 | . | TRBV5-1 | . | CASSSLTGADEKLFF | TGCGCCAGCAGCTCCCTGACAGGCGCAGATGAAAAACTGTTTTTT
TRBJ1-4 | TRBD1 | TRBV15 | . | CATSRGGEDRGEKLFF | TGTGCCACCAGCAGGGGGGGTGAGGACAGGGGCGAAAAACTGTTTTTT
TRBJ2-1 | TRBD2 | TRBV7-6 | . | CASSRGGANEQFF | TGTGCCAGCAGCAGGGGAGGGGCCAATGAGCAGTTCTTC
TRBJ1-4 | . | TRBV15 | once | CATTRAANEKLFF | TGTGCCACCACGCGGGCTGCTAATGAAAAACTGTTTTTT
TRBJ2-1 | TRBD2 | TRBV27 | . | CASTISGSSYNEQFF | TGTGCCAGCACCATAAGCGGGAGTTCCTACAATGAGCAGTTCTTC
TRBJ2-6 | . | TRBV27 | . | CASSQLYDSGANVLTF | TGTGCCAGCAGCCAACTATACGACTCTGGGGCCAACGTCCTGACTTTC
TRBJ1-1 | TRBD1 | TRBV7-9 | . | CASSPLGQGEAFF | TGTGCCAGCAGCCCCTTAGGACAGGGGGAAGCTTTCTTT
TRBJ1-1 | . | TRBV4-2 | . | CASSQDSGAFF | TGTGCCAGCAGCCAAGATTCGGGGGCTTTCTTT
TRBJ1-1 | . | TRBV19 | . | CASSIWGGNTEAFF | TGTGCCAGTAGTATATGGGGGGGGAACACTGAAGCTTTCTTT
TRBJ1-2 | TRBD1 | TRBV6-6 | . | CASSYDSPGGYTF | TGTGCCAGCAGTTACGATTCCCCAGGGGGATACACCTTC
TRBJ1-2 | TRBD1 | TRBV28 | . | CASSLWVTGDGYTF | TGTGCCAGCAGTTTATGGGTGACAGGGGATGGCTACACCTTC
TRBJ2-4 | . | TRBV27 | . | CASRSVTTLAKNIQYF | TGTGCCAGCAGATCTGTGACTACCTTAGCCAAAAACATTCAGTACTTC
TRBJ2-7 | TRBD2 | TRBV29-1 | . | CSVVAGEQYF | TGCAGCGTTGTAGCGGGGGAGCAGTACTTC
TRBJ1-1 | . | TRBV6-5 | . | CASSYSRLGNTEAFF | TGTGCCAGCAGTTACTCGAGGCTGGGGAACACTGAAGCTTTCTTT
TRBJ1-1 | . | TRBV27 | once | CASRGATEAFF | TGTGCCAGCAGGGGGGCGACTGAAGCTTTCTTT
TRBJ1-1 | TRBD1 | TRBV14 | . | CASSQPQGGVRDTEAFF | TGTGCCAGCAGCCAACCCCAGGGGGGGGTGAGAGACACTGAAGCTTTCTTT
TRBJ2-1 | . | TRBV7-9 | . | CASSHRDRWGNEQFF | TGTGCCAGCAGCCACCGGGACCGCTGGGGGAATGAGCAGTTCTTC
TRBJ2-7 | . | TRBV14 | . | CASSPRVGPGRYEQYF | TGTGCCAGCAGCCCCCGAGTTGGCCCGGGCCGCTACGAGCAGTACTTC
TRBJ2-3 | TRBD2 | TRBV27 | . | CASSPAGGADTQYF | TGTGCCAGCAGTCCAGCGGGAGGGGCAGATACGCAGTATTTT
TRBJ2-7 | . | TRBV28 | . | CASSLWSREQYF | TGTGCCAGCAGTTTATGGTCGCGCGAGCAGTACTTC
TRBJ1-2 | TRBD1 | TRBV4-1 | . | CASSQDPGTGGFGYTF | TGCGCCAGCAGCCAAGATCCCGGGACAGGGGGGTTTGGCTACACCTTC
TRBJ2-7 | TRBD1 | TRBV5-1 | . | CASSLKRLKDRVNYEQYF | TGCGCCAGCAGCTTGAAGCGCCTTAAGGACAGGGTTAACTACGAGCAGTACTTC
TRBJ2-7 | TRBD1 | TRBV27 | . | CASSLYGQGETYEQYF | TGTGCCAGCAGTTTATATGGACAGGGGGAAACCTACGAGCAGTACTTC
TRBJ2-1 | TRBD2 | TRBV11-2 | . | CASSGLAGAANEQFF | TGTGCCAGCAGCGGACTAGCGGGAGCGGCAAATGAGCAGTTCTTC
TRBJ1-2 | . | TRBV27 | . | CASSPSYVYGYTF | TGTGCCAGCAGTCCCTCGTATGTTTATGGCTACACCTTC
TRBJ2-7 | . | TRBV7-9 | . | CASSPAVTVQHGEQYF | TGTGCCAGCAGCCCGGCTGTGACAGTACAACACGGCGAGCAGTACTTC
TRBJ2-1 | TRBD2 | TRBV7-8 | . | CASSGRAKEQFF | TGTGCCAGCAGTGGGAGGGCCAAGGAGCAGTTCTTC
TRBJ2-1 | . | TRBV19 | . | CASSMRGRALDEQFF | TGTGCCAGTAGTATGAGGGGGAGGGCCCTCGATGAGCAGTTCTTC
TRBJ2-7 | . | TRBV7-9 | . | CASSPRTPSRGREQYF | TGTGCCAGCAGCCCTAGGACGCCTAGCAGGGGACGTGAGCAGTACTTC
TRBJ1-1 | . | TRBV6-1 | . | CASSEGAAVSPTEAFF | TGTGCCAGCAGTGAAGGGGCAGCTGTTAGTCCGACTGAAGCTTTCTTT
TRBJ1-2 | . | TRBV29-1 | once | CSVDPPNYGYTF | TGCAGCGTTGACCCCCCGAACTATGGCTACACCTTC
TRBJ1-2 | . | TRBV4-1 | once | CASSPNPGRALDGYTF | TGCGCCAGCAGCCCGAATCCCGGGAGGGCCTTGGATGGCTACACCTTC
TRBJ2-3 | . | TRBV7-2 | once | CASSLGDYASTDTQYF | TGTGCCAGCAGCTTAGGGGATTACGCTAGCACAGATACGCAGTATTTT
TRBJ2-7 | . | TRBV27 | . | CASSLGATYEQYF | TGTGCCAGCAGTCTCGGTGCAACCTACGAGCAGTACTTC
TRBJ2-2 | . | TRBV14 | once | CASSRGHPRGTGELFF | TGTGCCAGCAGCCGAGGACATCCGCGAGGCACCGGGGAGCTGTTTTTT
TRBJ1-5 | TRBD1 | TRBV27 | . | CASSFAVEGARSGSRDQPQHF | TGTGCCAGCAGTTTTGCGGTGGAGGGGGCGCGGTCCGGATCGAGGGATCAGCCCCAGCATTTT
TRBJ1-2 | . | TRBV5-6 | . | CASSLYREPNYGYTF | TGTGCCAGCAGCTTGTACAGAGAACCTAACTATGGCTACACCTTC
TRBJ2-1 | TRBD2 | TRBV27 | . | CASSFSAGDQNNEQFF | TGTGCCAGCAGTTTTTCTGCGGGAGACCAAAACAATGAGCAGTTCTTC
TRBJ1-5 | TRBD1 | TRBV2 | . | CASSEGQGYQPQHF | TGTGCCAGCAGTGAAGGACAGGGATATCAGCCCCAGCATTTT
TRBJ1-5 | . | TRBV15 | . | CATSGRNQPQHF | TGTGCCACCAGCGGCAGAAATCAGCCCCAGCATTTT